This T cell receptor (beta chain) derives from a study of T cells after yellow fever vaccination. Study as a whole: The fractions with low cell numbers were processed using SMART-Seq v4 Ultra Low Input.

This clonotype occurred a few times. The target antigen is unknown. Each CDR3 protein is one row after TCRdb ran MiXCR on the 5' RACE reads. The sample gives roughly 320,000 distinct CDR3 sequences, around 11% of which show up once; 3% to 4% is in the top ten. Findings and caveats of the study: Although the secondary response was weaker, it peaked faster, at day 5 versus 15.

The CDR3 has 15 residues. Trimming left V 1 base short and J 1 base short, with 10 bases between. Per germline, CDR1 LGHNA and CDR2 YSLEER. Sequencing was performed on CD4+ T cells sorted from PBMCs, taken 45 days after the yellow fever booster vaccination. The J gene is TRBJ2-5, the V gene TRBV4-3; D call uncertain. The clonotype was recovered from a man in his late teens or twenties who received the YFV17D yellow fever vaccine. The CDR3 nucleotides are TGCGCCAGCAGCCAAGTGTACAGATCCCAAGAGACCCAGTACTTC. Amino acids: CASSQVYRSQETQYF.